The rows below give T cell receptor beta chains drawn from one sample of a study of T cells in Graves' hyperthyroidism and ophthalmopathy. MiXCR, run by TCRdb on the multiplex PCR reads, gives a single entry per CDR3 protein. In the table there are about 260,000 distinct CDR3 sequences, 20% to 25% of which are singletons. Input material: blood. Source of these receptors: a man aged 30 to 45 with Graves' ophthalmopathy. CDR3s include the opening cysteine and the closing phenylalanine or tryptophan. D genes are given only for firm matches. Size tells how often a clone was seen (once, few, many) or the class of an expanded clone, and some rows leave it out.

CDR3: CASTLDAPGETQYF
DNA: TGTGCCAGCACCCTGGACGCCCCCGGGGAGACCCAGTACTTC
size: few
J: TRBJ2-5
D: .
V: TRBV12-3/TRBV12-4

CDR3: CASSVEGGAYNEQFF
DNA: TGTGCCAGCAGTGTAGAGGGGGGCGCCTACAATGAGCAGTTCTTC
size: many
J: TRBJ2-1
D: .
V: TRBV6-1

CDR3: CASSLVGGGWLNTEAFF
DNA: TGCGCCAGCAGTCTCGTCGGGGGGGGCTGGTTAAACACTGAAGCTTTCTTT
size: .
J: TRBJ1-1
D: .
V: TRBV4-1

CDR3: CASSSGLAGDEQYF
DNA: TGTGCCAGCAGCTCCGGACTAGCGGGAGACGAGCAGTACTTC
size: many
J: TRBJ2-7
D: TRBD2
V: TRBV11-3

CDR3: CASSPPLGTGDYGYTF
DNA: TGTGCCAGCAGTCCACCCTTGGGGACAGGGGACTATGGCTACACCTTC
size: once
J: TRBJ1-2
D: TRBD1
V: TRBV12-3/TRBV12-4

CDR3: CASSKDRGYGYTF
DNA: TGTGCCAGCAGTAAGGACAGGGGCTATGGCTACACCTTC
size: few
J: TRBJ1-2
D: TRBD1
V: TRBV2

CDR3: CASSAIYEQYF
DNA: TGCGCCAGCAGTGCGATCTACGAGCAGTACTTC
size: few
J: TRBJ2-7
D: .
V: TRBV10-2

CDR3: CSATYRALAKNIQYF
DNA: TGCAGTGCTACTTACAGGGCCCTAGCCAAAAACATTCAGTACTTC
size: few
J: TRBJ2-4
D: .
V: TRBV20-1

CDR3: CASGGRSVGVSYNEQFF
DNA: TGTGCCAGCGGCGGGAGGTCCGTTGGAGTATCCTACAATGAGCAGTTCTTC
size: many
J: TRBJ2-1
D: TRBD2
V: TRBV13

CDR3: CASSYIASGIYEQFF
DNA: TGTGCCAGCAGTTATATCGCTAGCGGGATATACGAGCAGTTCTTC
size: .
J: TRBJ2-1
D: TRBD2
V: TRBV6-5

CDR3: CARGGAGETGELFF
DNA: TGTGCCAGGGGTGGAGCGGGAGAGACCGGGGAGCTGTTTTTT
size: .
J: TRBJ2-2
D: TRBD2
V: TRBV2

CDR3: CASSLNLGRADTQYF
DNA: TGTGCCAGCAGCTTAAACCTAGGTCGAGCAGATACGCAGTATTTT
size: few
J: TRBJ2-3
D: .
V: TRBV7-8

CDR3: CSASGDREAYNEQFF
DNA: TGCAGTGCTAGTGGAGACAGGGAGGCCTACAATGAGCAGTTCTTC
size: few
J: TRBJ2-1
D: .
V: TRBV20-1

CDR3: CASSPGRRNQPQHF
DNA: TGTGCCAGCAGCCCCGGACGACGCAATCAGCCCCAGCATTTT
size: few
J: TRBJ1-5
D: .
V: TRBV6-4

CDR3: CASTLWRGGQSSYEQYF
DNA: TGTGCCAGCACCCTGTGGAGGGGTGGCCAGAGCTCCTACGAGCAGTACTTC
size: many
J: TRBJ2-7
D: .
V: TRBV7-8

CDR3: CATSDGRGAFF
DNA: TGTGCCACCAGTGATGGCAGGGGAGCTTTCTTT
size: few
J: TRBJ1-1
D: .
V: TRBV24-1

CDR3: CASTVSGRTLDTQYF
DNA: TGCGCCAGCACGGTTAGCGGGAGGACTCTAGATACGCAGTATTTT
size: many
J: TRBJ2-3
D: TRBD2
V: TRBV5-1